Listed below are T cell receptor beta chains from one sample, sequenced in a study of cytomegalovirus exposure and HLA in healthy donors. Assay: immunoSEQ multiplex PCR; the TCRdb copy retains only in-frame clones and omits some. Of about 83,000 clones listed, roughly 79% are singletons. The sequenced sample consisted of PBMCs. The source of these receptors is a woman aged 30 to 39 in good health and CMV-seronegative. CDR3s include the opening cysteine and the closing phenylalanine or tryptophan. Each record gives: V gene, clone size, J gene, D gene, CDR3 DNA, CDR3 protein. A D gene is named only where the DNA matches it firmly. Not every row has a clone size; where given, it reads once, few, many or a size class.

>TRBV4-1|-|TRBJ2-1|-
TGCGCCAGCAGCCATAATCAGGACTTTATTTCCTACAATGAGCAGTTCTTC
CASSHNQDFISYNEQFF
>TRBV5-1|-|TRBJ1-1|TRBD1
TGCGCCAGCAGCACCGGGACAGTGAACACTGAAGCTTTCTTT
CASSTGTVNTEAFF
>TRBV27|few|TRBJ2-7|-
TGTGCCAGCAGTTACAGTCAGCCTGCCTACGAGCAGTACTTC
CASSYSQPAYEQYF
>TRBV6-4|-|TRBJ1-1|TRBD1
TGTGCCAGCAGGTTTCCGGGACAGAAGAACACTGAAGCTTTCTTT
CASRFPGQKNTEAFF
>TRBV27|-|TRBJ2-7|TRBD1
TGTGCCAGCAGGCCCGGGACAGGGGGCTCGTACGAGCAGTACTTC
CASRPGTGGSYEQYF
>TRBV7-3|-|TRBJ1-2|-
TGTGCCAGCAGCTTAGCGGCAGGGGCCTATGGCTACACCTTC
CASSLAAGAYGYTF
>TRBV6-5|-|TRBJ1-5|-
TGTGCCACCTATTATGGGCTTCATAGCAATCAGCCCCAGCATTTT
CATYYGLHSNQPQHF
>TRBV5-1|-|TRBJ1-1|TRBD1
TGCGCCAGCAGCCTGGGGGGACAGATGAACACTGAAGCTTTCTTT
CASSLGGQMNTEAFF
>TRBV28|-|TRBJ2-2|-
TGTGCCAGCAGTTTATGGGAGGGGGCGGCGAACACCGGGGAGCTGTTTTTT
CASSLWEGAANTGELFF
>TRBV7-8|-|TRBJ2-5|TRBD2
TGTGCCAGCAGCCCAGAACCTATGGGGACTAGCGGGAGGGCGGGGACCCAGTACTTC
CASSPEPMGTSGRAGTQYF
>TRBV18|few|TRBJ2-6|-
TGTGCCAGCTCACCTCTGGGGCCTGGGGCCAACGTCCTGACTTTC
CASSPLGPGANVLTF
>TRBV12-5|-|TRBJ2-7|-
TGTGCTAGTGGTTTATGGGCCGGCGAGCAGTACTTC
CASGLWAGEQYF
>TRBV7-8|-|TRBJ1-6|-
TGTGCCAGCAGCTCCCGGACAGATTGGGATTCACCCCTCCACTTT
CASSSRTDWDSPLHF
>TRBV6-6|-|TRBJ1-2|-
TGTGCCACATCAGTCCTCGGAGTTGGCTACACCTTC
CATSVLGVGYTF
>TRBV9|few|TRBJ1-2|-
TGTGCCAGCAGCGATAGAGGCAGCCAGAGATATGGCTACACCTTC
CASSDRGSQRYGYTF
>TRBV4-1|few|TRBJ1-5|-
TGCGCCAGCAGCCAAGATGATGGCTATCAGCCCCAGCATTTT
CASSQDDGYQPQHF
>TRBV7-9|-|TRBJ2-5|-
TGTGCCAGCAGCTCAACCCGGCGGGGGCCGAGAGAGGAGACCCAGTACTTC
CASSSTRRGPREETQYF
>TRBV5-1|-|TRBJ2-2|TRBD1
TGCGCCAGCAGCCCTGACGTCTGGACAGGGGAATTCGGCGGGGAGCTGTTTTTT
CASSPDVWTGEFGGELFF
>TRBV7-6|-|TRBJ1-6|TRBD1
TGTGCCAGCAGCTTAAACAGGGGGTTGAATTCACCCCTCCACTTT
CASSLNRGLNSPLHF
>TRBV7-8|-|TRBJ2-7|-
TGTGCCAGCAGCTTAGAAAGGACAGCAGACGAGCAGTACTTC
CASSLERTADEQYF
>TRBV29-1|-|TRBJ2-7|TRBD1
TGCAGCGTTGGGTTCGGACAGGGGGCTGACGAGCAGTACTTC
CSVGFGQGADEQYF
>TRBV7-2|-|TRBJ1-1|-
TGTGCCAGCAGCCCATTTTACACTGAAGCTTTCTTT
CASSPFYTEAFF
>TRBV18|once|TRBJ2-7|TRBD1
TGTGCCAGCCGGACAGGACAAACCTACGAGCAGTACTTC
CASRTGQTYEQYF
>TRBV11-3|-|TRBJ2-7|TRBD1
TGTGCCAGCAGCTTACAGGGGGCACTCTACGAGCAGTACTTC
CASSLQGALYEQYF
>TRBV16|-|TRBJ2-2|-
TGTGCCAGCAGCCAATCGGGGCCTACCGGGGAGCTGTTTTTT
CASSQSGPTGELFF
>TRBV9|-|TRBJ2-1|TRBD2
TGTGCCAGCAGCTCCCCCGGGACTAGACATGAGCAGTTCTTC
CASSSPGTRHEQFF
>TRBV6-1|-|TRBJ2-7|TRBD1
TGTGCCAGCAGCCAATATGGACAGGGTGGGTACGAGCAGTACTTC
CASSQYGQGGYEQYF
>TRBV14|-|TRBJ1-4|TRBD1
TGTGCCAGCAGCCGACAGGGGAATGAAAAACTGTTTTTT
CASSRQGNEKLFF
>TRBV19|-|TRBJ2-3|-
TGTGCCAGTAGTCGTCACCGACTCGTGAACACAGATACGCAGTATTTT
CASSRHRLVNTDTQYF
>TRBV5-1|few|TRBJ2-7|-
TGCGCCAGCAGCCAGGAGGTGAGATACGAGCAGTACTTC
CASSQEVRYEQYF
>TRBV9|-|TRBJ2-1|-
TGTGCCAGCAGCGTAGCTTCTAGCGGAGGGGGCAATGAGCAGTTCTTC
CASSVASSGGGNEQFF